This T cell receptor beta chain is from a study of identifying expanded T cells in peripheral blood. Sequenced by immunoSEQ multiplex PCR; TCRdb stores in-frame clones only, minus some. This table has around 100,000 clones, around 90% appearing once. Trimming took off 2 bases at V and 4 bases at J, with 13 bases between the two ends. The CDR3 totals 15 residues. CDR1 is SGDLS and CDR2 is YYNGEE in the germline V gene. Sequencing used blood. This clonotype originated in a person between 18 and 75 years old in good health. The chain recombines TRBV9 with TRBJ2-1; the D is unclear. CDR3 sequence (DNA): TGTGCCAGCAGCGTCAATCCCGGGCCTTACAATGAGCAGTTCTTC. Amino acid sequence: CASSVNPGPYNEQFF. The full variable domain, in which reference TRBV9 and TRBJ2-1 provide the parts outside the CDR3, is DSGVTQTPKHLITATGQRVTLRCSPRSGDLSVYWYQQSLDQGLQFLIQYYNGEERAKGNILERFSAQQFPDLHSELNLSSLELGDSALYFCASSVNPGPYNEQFFGPGTRLTVL.